This entry lists 22 T cell receptor beta chains sequenced from one sample in a study of cytomegalovirus exposure and HLA in healthy donors. Clones were read by immunoSEQ multiplex PCR, and TCRdb kept only the in-frame ones, dropping some. Of 150,000 to 170,000 clones listed, about 86% are singletons. The specimen was PBMCs. These receptors were taken from a human donor in good health.

This clone showed up just once. The chain is built from TRBV19 and TRBJ1-5; TRBD1 matches 8 bases. The CDR3 extends over 19 amino acids. Trimming took 0 bases from V and 1 from J; bases not matched to a gene: 11. Germline CDR1 reads LNHDA; CDR2 reads SQIVND (reference sequence). CDR3 residues: CASSIELSDRGLSNQPQHF. The CDR3 bases are TGTGCCAGTAGTATAGAGTTGAGCGACAGGGGATTAAGCAATCAGCCCCAGCATTTT.

The V gene is TRBV11-3, the J gene TRBJ1-1, with a weak D call TRBD1 (5 bases). The CDR3 is 12 residues long. Germline-derived CDR1 and CDR2 are SGHNT and YENEEA. Trimming cost V 5 bases and J 4 bases, with 8 bases left between them. CDR3 sequence (DNA): TGTGCCAGCAGCCGGGGGAGCACTGAAGCTTTCTTT. Residues: CASSRGSTEAFF.

The genes are TRBV28 and TRBJ2-1; 7 bases are a match to TRBD2. V lost 5 bases to trimming and J lost 9 bases; unmatched junction nucleotides: 7. The CDR3 length is 13 residues. Per the germline V gene, CDR1 is MDHEN and CDR2 is SYDVKM. The CDR3 DNA follows: TGTGCCAGCAGTCAGGGAGGGGAGGTTGAGCAGTTCTTC. The encoded protein is CASSQGGEVEQFF.

The rearrangement uses TRBV7-2 and TRBJ2-7; D remains unclear. The CDR3 length is 15 residues. Germline lookup yields CDR1 SGHTA and CDR2 FQGNSA. The ends were cut back, 1 base at V and 6 bases at J, with 16 bases in the middle. The CDR3 region is CASSLGSTQIGEQYF. The CDR3 DNA reads TGTGCCAGCAGCTTAGGGTCGACACAGATCGGCGAGCAGTACTTC. Looking up the rest from reference TRBV7-2 and TRBJ2-7 gives the full variable domain: GAGVSQSPSNKVTEKGKDVELRCDPISGHTALYWYRQSLGQGLEFLIYFQGNSAPDKSGLPSDRFSAERTGGSVSTLTIQRTQQEDSAVYLCASSLGSTQIGEQYFGPGTRLTVT.

This chain links TRBV5-1 with TRBJ2-1; 7 nucleotides line up with TRBD1. This CDR3 is 13 amino acids long. V trimming: 3 bases; J trimming: 10 bases; junction bases outside the gene matches: 7. Germline assignment: CDR1 SGHRS and CDR2 YFSETQ. In nucleotides, the CDR3 is TGCGCCAGCAGCTACTACAGGGGTCGAGAGCAGTTCTTC. This sequence encodes CASSYYRGREQFF.

This chain uses TRBV5-6 with TRBJ2-2; no definite D call. From germline, CDR1 is SGHDT and CDR2 YYEEEE. Trimming took off 2 bases at V and 8 bases at J, with 7 bases between the two ends. This CDR3 has 12 amino acids. CDR3 sequence (DNA): TGTGCCAGCAGCTTAATCCGGGGGGAGCTGTTTTTT. This gives the protein CASSLIRGELFF.

This rearrangement joins TRBV4-3 to TRBJ1-4; D call uncertain. With 4 bases removed from V and 5 bases from J, the gap between germline ends came to 8 bases. Germline V lookup: CDR1 LGHNA, CDR2 YSLEER. The CDR3 contains 13 residues. The CDR3 region has the DNA TGCGCCAGCAGCCCCCGTGTGAATGAAAAACTGTTTTTT. Translating gives CASSPRVNEKLFF.

V gene TRBV7-9 combines with J gene TRBJ1-2, with 11 bases matching TRBD1. The CDR3 spans 16 residues. Germline trimming cut 6 bases from V and 7 bases from J; bases unmatched to any gene: 13. Per the germline V gene, CDR1 is SEHNR and CDR2 is FQNEAQ (reference sequence). The CDR3 sequence is CASSLTQGQGASGYTF. Here the CDR3 DNA reads TGTGCCAGCAGTCTGACGCAAGGACAGGGGGCTAGTGGCTACACCTTC.

This clone is a singleton in its sample. DNA of the CDR3: TGTGCCAGCAGCCAAGACGCTACTAGCGGGGGGCCCACCGGGGAGCTGTTTTTT. Its translation is CASSQDATSGGPTGELFF. The chain recombines TRBV4-2 with TRBJ2-2; 12 bases fit TRBD2. Germline lookup yields CDR1 LGHNA and CDR2 YNFKEQ. The CDR3 is 18 amino acids. Trimming at V came to 0 bases and at J to 4 bases, leaving 6 bases not matched to a gene.

This chain links TRBV28 with TRBJ1-2; weak D call: TRBD1 (6 bases). CDR3 length equals 16 residues. The V gene's germline CDR1 is MDHEN and CDR2 SYDVKM. With 3 bases removed from V and 4 bases from J, the gap between germline ends came to 18 bases. The CDR3 region has the DNA TGTGCCAGCAGTTTCCGCAGGGGACCCAGCGCCTATGGCTACACCTTC. This gives the protein CASSFRRGPSAYGYTF.

V is TRBV30 and J is TRBJ2-5; 9 bases are shared with TRBD2. V lost 0 bases, J lost 4 bases, and 3 bases stayed unmatched. The V gene's germline CDR1 is GTSNPN and CDR2 SVGIG (reference sequence). The CDR3 spans 14 residues. Here the CDR3 DNA reads TGTGCCTGGAGTGTCGGTAGCGGGAGAGAGACCCAGTACTTC. Its translation is CAWSVGSGRETQYF.

This clone showed up just a few times. This chain links TRBV27 with TRBJ1-5; D is ambiguous. Trimming stripped 5 bases from V and 4 bases from J, with 6 bases between. Looked up from germline, CDR1 is MNHEY and CDR2 is SMNVEV (reference sequence). There are 12 residues in the CDR3. This CDR3 is CASSQWNQPQHF. The CDR3 DNA reads TGTGCCAGCAGTCAGTGGAATCAGCCCCAGCATTTT.

The CDR3 DNA reads TGTGCCAGCAGGGAACAGGGCTACCAAGAGACCCAGTACTTC. Translating it yields CASREQGYQETQYF. The rearrangement uses TRBV2 and TRBJ2-5; tentative D call: TRBD1 (6 bases). Germline CDR1 reads SNHLY; CDR2 reads FYNNEI. The V end was cut by 6 bases, the J end by 0 bases, with 11 bases between. The CDR3 extends over 14 amino acids.

This chain uses TRBV5-6 with TRBJ2-2; no definite D call. V lost 2 bases and J lost 8, with 13 bases in between. CDR3 length: 14 residues. Germline V gives CDR1 SGHDT, CDR2 YYEEEE. The CDR3 nucleotides read TGTGCCAGCAGCTTCGGCGGAGTTAGGGGGGAGCTGTTTTTT. Translation gives CASSFGGVRGELFF.

The V and J genes are TRBV5-1 and TRBJ2-1, with TRBD1 identical over 7 bases. The CDR3 totals 14 residues. Trimming cost V 5 bases and J 7 bases; bases outside gene matches: 9. Germline values: CDR1 SGHRS, CDR2 YFSETQ. CDR3: CASRWTGHSNEQFF. The CDR3 DNA is TGCGCCAGCAGGTGGACAGGCCACAGTAATGAGCAGTTCTTC.

The chain has TRBV28 and TRBJ2-1, with TRBD2 matching 13 bases. With 6 bases clipped from V and 8 bases from J, the junction kept 7 bases outside the gene matches. CDR3 size: 15 residues. CDR1 is MDHEN, CDR2 SYDVKM, per germline. The CDR3 loop reads CASSSLAGGRYEQFF. Written as DNA, the CDR3 is TGTGCCAGCAGCTCACTAGCGGGAGGGAGATATGAGCAGTTCTTC.

The V and J genes are TRBV6-4 and TRBJ1-6; D possibly corresponds to TRBD1 (6 bases). V dropped 0 bases and J dropped 9 bases, with 12 bases sitting between them. Germline V gene data show CDR1 as MRHNA and CDR2 as SNTAGT. The CDR3 runs to 15 residues. CDR3 loop: CASSDSGQPGSPLHF. In nucleotides, the CDR3 is TGTGCCAGCAGTGACTCGGGACAACCGGGTTCACCCCTCCACTTT.

The chain couples TRBV18 to TRBJ2-5, with TRBD2 as a possible D gene (5 bases). The CDR3 loop spans 15 amino acids. Germline-derived CDR1 and CDR2 are KGHSH and LQKENI. With 4 bases removed from V and 5 bases from J, the gap between germline ends came to 17 bases. This CDR3 reads CASSHRTEVGETQYF. The CDR3 DNA sequence: TGTGCCAGCTCACATCGGACGGAGGTGGGCGAGACCCAGTACTTC.

This clone was found a few times. CDR3 sequence (DNA): TGTGCCAGCACCAAAAGGACAGGGGGAGGGAGCAATCAGCCCCAGCATTTT. It encodes CASTKRTGGGSNQPQHF. The chain couples TRBV28 to TRBJ1-5; TRBD1 matches 10 bases. The V and J ends lost 7 bases and 1 base, in that order; junction bases with no gene match: 10. This CDR3 region has 17 residues. The germline CDR1 and CDR2 sequences are MDHEN and SYDVKM.

This rearrangement joins TRBV6-4 to TRBJ2-2; 9 bases agree with TRBD2. V shed 2 bases and J 6 bases; nucleotides not matched to a gene: 1. Germline loops: CDR1 MRHNA, CDR2 SNTAGT. There are 14 residues in the CDR3. CDR3 DNA sequence: TGTGCCAGCAGTGACAAGCGGGAGGCCGGGGAGCTGTTTTTT. Protein product: CASSDKREAGELFF.

This chain links TRBV7-2 with TRBJ1-5; D is possibly TRBD1 (5 bases). Trimming removed 1 base at V and 5 bases at J, with 15 bases between. The V gene's germline CDR1 is SGHTA and CDR2 FQGNSA. The CDR3 length is 16 residues. The CDR3 sequence: CASSLGPYTGDQPQHF. DNA for the CDR3: TGTGCCAGCAGCTTAGGGCCTTATACAGGAGATCAGCCCCAGCATTTT. The full variable domain, completed using reference TRBV7-2 and TRBJ1-5, is GAGVSQSPSNKVTEKGKDVELRCDPISGHTALYWYRQSLGQGLEFLIYFQGNSAPDKSGLPSDRFSAERTGGSVSTLTIQRTQQEDSAVYLCASSLGPYTGDQPQHFGDGTRLSIL.

The chain links TRBV4-3 to TRBJ2-1, with 9 bases fitting TRBD1. Trimming at V came to 3 bases and at J to 8 bases, leaving 5 bases not matched to a gene. Germline-derived CDR1 and CDR2 are LGHNA and YSLEER. This CDR3 is built from 14 residues. The CDR3 DNA follows: TGCGCCAGCAGCCATACAGGGGGCTGGGATGAGCAGTTCTTC. Amino acids: CASSHTGGWDEQFF.